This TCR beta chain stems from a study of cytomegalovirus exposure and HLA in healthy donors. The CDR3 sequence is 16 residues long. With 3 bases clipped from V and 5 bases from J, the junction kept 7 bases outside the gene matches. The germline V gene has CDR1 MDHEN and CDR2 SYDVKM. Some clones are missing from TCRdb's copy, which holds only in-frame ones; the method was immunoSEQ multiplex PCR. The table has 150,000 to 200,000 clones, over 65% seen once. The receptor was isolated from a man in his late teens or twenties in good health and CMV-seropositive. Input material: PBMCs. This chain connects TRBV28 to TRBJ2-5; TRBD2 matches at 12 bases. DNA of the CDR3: TGTGCCAGCAGTTTTTCTAGCGGGAGGGCCGGGGAGACCCAGTACTTC. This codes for CASSFSSGRAGETQYF. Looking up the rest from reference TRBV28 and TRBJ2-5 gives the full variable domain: DVKVTQSSRYLVKRTGEKVFLECVQDMDHENMFWYRQDPGLGLRLIYFSYDVKMKEKGDIPEGYSVSREKKERFSLILESASTNQTSMYLCASSFSSGRAGETQYFGPGTRLLVL.